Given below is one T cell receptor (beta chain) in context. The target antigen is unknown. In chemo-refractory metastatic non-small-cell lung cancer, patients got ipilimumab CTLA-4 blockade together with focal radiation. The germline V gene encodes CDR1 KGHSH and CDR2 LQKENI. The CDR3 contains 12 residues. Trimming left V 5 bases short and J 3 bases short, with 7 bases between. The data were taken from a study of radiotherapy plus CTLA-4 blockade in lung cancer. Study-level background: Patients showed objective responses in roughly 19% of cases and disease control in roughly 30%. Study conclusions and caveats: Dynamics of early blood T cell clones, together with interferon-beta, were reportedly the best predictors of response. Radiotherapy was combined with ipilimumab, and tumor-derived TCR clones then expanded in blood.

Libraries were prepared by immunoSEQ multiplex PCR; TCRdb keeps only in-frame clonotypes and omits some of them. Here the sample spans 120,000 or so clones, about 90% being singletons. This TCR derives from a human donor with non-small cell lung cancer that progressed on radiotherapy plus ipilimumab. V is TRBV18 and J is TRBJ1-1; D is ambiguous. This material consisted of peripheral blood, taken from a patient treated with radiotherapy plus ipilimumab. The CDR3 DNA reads TGTGCCAGCTCAATCCGTGACACTGAAGCTTTCTTT. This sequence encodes CASSIRDTEAFF.